Presented here are 10 T cell receptor beta chains from one specimen sequenced in a study of control samples from healthy donors and cancer patients. Profiling relied on immunoSEQ multiplex PCR, and the TCRdb table lists in-frame clones only, not all of them. The table includes approximately 110,000 clones, approximately 90% detected once. The sample was blood. The receptors stem from a young woman in good health.

This CDR3 is CASSLGTEAFF. The CDR3 DNA follows: TGTGCCAGCAGTCTAGGGACTGAAGCTTTCTTT. The genes are TRBV28 and TRBJ1-1; D remains ambiguous. The germline V and J ends were trimmed by 5 bases and 5 bases, with 6 bases remaining between them. This CDR3 contains 11 residues. Germline V gene sequence: CDR1 MDHEN, CDR2 SYDVKM.

The chain uses TRBV6-6 and TRBJ1-5, with a tentative D call TRBD1 (6 bases). Germline lookup yields CDR1 MNHNY and CDR2 SVGAGI (reference sequence). This CDR3 region has 15 residues. V was clipped by 7 bases and J by 6 bases, with 19 bases between them. CDR3 in amino acids: CASTLRGVEGQPQHF. DNA for the CDR3: TGTGCCAGCACCTTGAGGGGGGTGGAGGGTCAGCCCCAGCATTTT.

The chain combines TRBV29-1 with TRBJ2-7, with TRBD1 matching over 7 bases. CDR3 length equals 13 residues. The V and J ends lost 2 bases and 0 bases, in that order; junction bases with no gene match: 1. Per germline, CDR1 SQVTM and CDR2 ANQGSEA. The chain's CDR3 is CSVERDSSYEQYF. CDR3 bases: TGCAGCGTTGAAAGGGACAGCTCCTACGAGCAGTACTTC.

The genes are TRBV29-1 and TRBJ1-6, with 8 positions matching TRBD1. Germline V gene lookup returns CDR1 SQVTM and CDR2 ANQGSEA. There are 13 residues in the CDR3. Germline trimming cut 7 bases from V and 8 bases from J; bases unmatched to any gene: 7. The CDR3 loop reads CSARTGQDSPLHF. In DNA form, the CDR3 reads TGCAGCGCTAGGACAGGGCAGGATTCACCCCTCCACTTT.

This chain uses TRBV7-2 with TRBJ2-2, with D perhaps matching TRBD2 (6 bases). V was shortened by 5 bases and J by 6 bases, with 22 bases between the two germline ends. The length of the CDR3 is 17 residues. CDR1 is SGHTA, CDR2 FQGNSA, per germline. This CDR3 is CASSRRRAGTRPGELFF. As DNA, the CDR3 is TGTGCCAGCAGCAGAAGGAGGGCGGGAACTCGCCCCGGGGAGCTGTTTTTT.

The chain combines TRBV7-2 with TRBJ2-7; 8 positions agree with TRBD2. Looked up from germline, CDR1 is SGHTA and CDR2 is FQGNSA. The V gene end was trimmed by 3 bases and the J gene end by 3 bases; junction bases not matched to a gene: 4. The CDR3 extends over 14 amino acids. CDR3 coding DNA: TGTGCCAGCAGCTTCGGGGGGGGAGACTACGAGCAGTACTTC. Residues: CASSFGGGDYEQYF.

This clone appeared once. CDR3 loop: CASSENRGVYEQYF. CDR3 nucleotides: TGTGCCAGCAGTGAAAACAGGGGGGTCTACGAGCAGTACTTC. The V and J genes are TRBV6-1 and TRBJ2-7, with 8 bases identical to TRBD1. Trimming removed 2 bases from V and 3 bases from J; junction bases left unmatched: 3. CDR1 is MNHNS, CDR2 SASEGT, per germline. This CDR3 contains 14 residues.

The chain is built from TRBV6-2 or TRBV6-3 and TRBJ2-1; 12 bases line up with TRBD2. Germline CDR1 reads MNHEY; CDR2 reads SVGEGT. With V trimmed by 6 bases and J by 9 bases, 15 bases remained unmatched. This CDR3 region has 17 residues. CDR3 region: CASSPRRTSGMNGEQFF. CDR3 nucleotide sequence: TGTGCCAGCAGCCCCCGCCGGACTAGCGGGATGAACGGTGAGCAGTTCTTC.

The chain recombines TRBV2 with TRBJ2-3; the D gene could be TRBD1 or TRBD2 (5 bases each). V lost 8 bases, J lost 2 bases, and 17 bases lay in between. The CDR3 sequence is 15 residues long. In germline, CDR1 is SNHLY, CDR2 FYNNEI. Written as DNA, the CDR3 is TGTGCCAGCCGACCCGGGACGAAGTACACAGATACGCAGTATTTT. Encoded protein: CASRPGTKYTDTQYF.

A single count supports this clone. The chain has TRBV5-6 and TRBJ1-4, with D possibly matching TRBD1 (5 bases). Germline V gene data show CDR1 as SGHDT and CDR2 as YYEEEE. This CDR3 is built from 15 residues. Trimming stripped 0 bases from V and 8 bases from J, with 14 bases between. The CDR3: CASSLGGAEDEKLFF. CDR3 DNA: TGTGCCAGCAGCTTGGGAGGGGCGGAAGACGAAAAACTGTTTTTT.